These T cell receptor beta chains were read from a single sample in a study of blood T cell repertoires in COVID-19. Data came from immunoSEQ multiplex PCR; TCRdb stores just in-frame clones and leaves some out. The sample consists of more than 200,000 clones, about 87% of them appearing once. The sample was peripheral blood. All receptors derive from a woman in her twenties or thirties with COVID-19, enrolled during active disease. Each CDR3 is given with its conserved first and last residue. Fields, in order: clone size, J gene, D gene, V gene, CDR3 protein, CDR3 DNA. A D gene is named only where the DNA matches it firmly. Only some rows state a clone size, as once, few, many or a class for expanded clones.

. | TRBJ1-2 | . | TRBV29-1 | CSVEGGSYGYTF | TGCAGCGTTGAAGGAGGGTCCTATGGCTACACCTTC
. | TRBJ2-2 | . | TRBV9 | CASSVGGGNTGELFF | TGTGCCAGCAGCGTTGGGGGAGGGAACACCGGGGAGCTGTTTTTT
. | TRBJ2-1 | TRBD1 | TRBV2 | CASSEGDSLYNEQFF | TGTGCCAGCAGTGAAGGGGACAGCCTTTACAATGAGCAGTTCTTC
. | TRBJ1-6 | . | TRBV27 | CASSRDPTGLNNSPLHF | TGTGCCAGCAGCCGAGACCCAACAGGGCTAAATAATTCACCCCTCCACTTT
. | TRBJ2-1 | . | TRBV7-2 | CASSLNGGPYNEQFF | TGTGCCAGCAGCTTAAACGGGGGGCCATACAATGAGCAGTTCTTC
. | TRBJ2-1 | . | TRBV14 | CASSPGWDWGNEQFF | TGTGCCAGCAGCCCAGGCTGGGACTGGGGCAATGAGCAGTTCTTC
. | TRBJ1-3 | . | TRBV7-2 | CASSLVTGGNTIYF | TGTGCCAGCAGCTTAGTAACAGGGGGAAACACCATATATTTT
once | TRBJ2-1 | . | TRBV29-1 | CSVEFPFLSDNEQFF | TGCAGCGTTGAATTTCCCTTTTTGAGCGACAATGAGCAGTTCTTC
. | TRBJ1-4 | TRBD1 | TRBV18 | CASSTGAANEKLFF | TGTGCCAGCTCAACAGGGGCGGCTAATGAAAAACTGTTTTTT
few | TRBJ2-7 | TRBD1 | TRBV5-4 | CASSFTSGGYEQYF | TGTGCCAGCAGCTTCACGTCAGGGGGCTACGAGCAGTACTTC
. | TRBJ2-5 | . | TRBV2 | CASSVGTPSGTQYF | TGTGCCAGCAGTGTTGGCACCCCATCGGGGACCCAGTACTTC
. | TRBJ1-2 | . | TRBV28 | CASSFGRTNYGYTF | TGTGCCAGCAGTTTCGGGAGAACTAACTATGGCTACACCTTC
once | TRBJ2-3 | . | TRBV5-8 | CASSQAGMGQYF | TGTGCCAGCAGCCAAGCAGGGATGGGGCAGTATTTT
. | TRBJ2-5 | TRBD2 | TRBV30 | CAWGTSGSFVETQYF | TGTGCCTGGGGGACTAGCGGGAGTTTCGTGGAGACCCAGTACTTC
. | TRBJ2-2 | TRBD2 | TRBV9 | CASSVPSAGVDTGELFF | TGTGCCAGCAGCGTACCTTCCGCGGGAGTGGACACCGGGGAGCTGTTTTTT
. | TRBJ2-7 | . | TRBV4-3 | CASSQDRGVLQYF | TGCGCCAGCAGCCAAGATCGGGGTGTTCTGCAGTACTTC
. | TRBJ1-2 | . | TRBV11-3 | CASRGGNNGYTF | TGTGCCAGCCGGGGGGGAAATAATGGCTACACCTTC
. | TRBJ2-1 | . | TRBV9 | CASSPTTTGYDEQFF | TGTGCCAGCAGCCCGACAACTACAGGGTATGATGAGCAGTTCTTC
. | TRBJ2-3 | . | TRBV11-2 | CASSLSARGSDTQYF | TGTGCCAGCAGCTTATCGGCCAGGGGATCAGATACGCAGTATTTT
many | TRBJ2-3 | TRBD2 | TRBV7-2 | CASSPSGWAGVKDTQYF | TGTGCCAGCAGCCCGTCCGGGTGGGCGGGGGTCAAAGATACGCAGTATTTT
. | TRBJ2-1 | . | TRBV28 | CASSSPWLAAGAEQFF | TGTGCCAGCAGTTCGCCTTGGTTAGCGGCTGGGGCTGAGCAGTTCTTC
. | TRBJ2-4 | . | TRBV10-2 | CASRDSTKNIQYF | TGCGCCAGCAGGGACAGTACCAAAAACATTCAGTACTTC
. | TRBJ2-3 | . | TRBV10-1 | CASSFGSRVQGMDTQYF | TGCGCCAGCAGTTTCGGTTCTCGAGTACAGGGAATGGATACGCAGTATTTT
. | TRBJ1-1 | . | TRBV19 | CASSIRGWGQPTEAFF | TGTGCCAGTAGTATACGAGGGTGGGGGCAGCCCACTGAAGCTTTCTTT
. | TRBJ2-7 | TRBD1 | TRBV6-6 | CATKQGGLGEQYF | TGTGCCACCAAACAGGGGGGCTTGGGCGAGCAGTACTTC
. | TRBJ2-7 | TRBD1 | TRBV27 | CASSLSGQGFPYEQYF | TGTGCCAGCAGTTTGTCGGGACAGGGATTTCCCTACGAGCAGTACTTC
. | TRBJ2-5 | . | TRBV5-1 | CASSPTGEETQYF | TGCGCCAGCAGCCCAACGGGGGAAGAGACCCAGTACTTC